This T cell receptor (beta chain) appears in the sequencing data of a study of regulatory T cells in long-lasting Graves disease. Study context: The study enrolled newly diagnosed Graves' patients on antithyroid drugs under 3 months.

The CDR3 contains 15 residues. CDR1 and CDR2 from the germline V gene are SNHLY and FYNNEI. The J segment lost 3 bases and the V segment lost 7 bases, leaving 7 bases of the junction unmatched. This clonotype was observed many times. No antigen is known for it. The TCR beta library used iRepertoire HTBI primers with Arm-PCR amplification of CDR3. From the multiplex PCR reads, TCRdb called clonotypes with MiXCR, one entry per CDR3 protein. The sample has 300,000 to 400,000 distinct CDR3 sequences, over 15% seen once. As for time point: newly diagnosed GD, antithyroid drugs for less than 3 months. PBMCs were the source of the RNA used for TCR sequencing. Overall study findings and caveats: The persistent group shared about 2,700 public clonotypes, more than the 966 shared by new patients.

This sample also belongs to another study, concerning T cells in Graves' hyperthyroidism and ophthalmopathy. According to that study: The study used the HTBI primer set for a first-round RT-PCR of the TCR CDR3.

The chain is built from TRBV2 and TRBJ1-3; TRBD1 aligns across 9 bases. This sequence originates from a middle-aged man with Graves disease. The material sequenced was peripheral blood mononuclear cells (PBMCs), taken at new diagnosis, from a patient treated with antithyroid drugs. The chain's CDR3 is CASKLGQGVGNTIYF. The CDR3 DNA is TGTGCCAGCAAGCTGGGACAGGGCGTTGGAAACACCATATATTTT.